These 7 T cell receptor beta chains were sequenced from one sample in a study of cytomegalovirus exposure and HLA in healthy donors. Use of 60 Vbeta and 13 Jbeta primers characterized the PCR. The data were produced by immunoSEQ multiplex PCR, yet TCRdb's version contains in-frame clones alone and is incomplete. The sample holds 100,000 to 150,000 clones, 15% seen once. Input material: PBMCs. The source is a woman aged 18-29 years in good health and CMV-seronegative.

The rearrangement uses TRBV4-1 and TRBJ1-4, with D possibly TRBD1 on 5 matching bases. This CDR3 is built from 18 residues. Germline V gives CDR1 MGHRA, CDR2 YSYEKL. The ends were cut back, 0 bases at V and 8 bases at J, with 22 bases in the middle. The CDR3 nucleotides are TGCGCCAGCAGCCAAGATGGGTCAGGAGGGGATGGTAGGGAAAAACTGTTTTTT. Amino acid sequence: CASSQDGSGGDGREKLFF.

This clone was recorded a few times. The chain joins TRBV30 to TRBJ2-2, with D tentatively TRBD2 (5 bases). The germline gives CDR1 GTSNPN, CDR2 SVGIG (reference sequence). The CDR3 consists of 12 residues. Trimming removed 2 bases from V and 11 bases from J, with 12 bases in between. This chain's CDR3 is CAWSLAGLELFF. The CDR3, as DNA: TGTGCCTGGAGTCTTGCGGGCCTAGAGCTGTTTTTT.

This clone was recorded once. The gene calls are TRBV7-9 and TRBJ2-3; D is perhaps TRBD2 (6 bases). The ends were cut back, 8 bases at V and 1 base at J, with 19 bases in the middle. The CDR3 length is 16 residues. From germline, CDR1 is SEHNR and CDR2 FQNEAQ (reference sequence). CDR3 DNA sequence: TGTGCCAGCCGGACCCAGGGCTCGGGGGGCACAGATACGCAGTATTTT. It translates to CASRTQGSGGTDTQYF.

The gene calls are TRBV6-5 and TRBJ2-7; 10 nucleotides line up with TRBD2. The V segment lost 7 bases and the J segment 4 bases; nucleotides outside the gene matches: 7. This CDR3 has 14 amino acids. From germline, CDR1 is MNHEY and CDR2 SVGAGI. The CDR3 sequence is CASTPAGGPYEQYF. DNA for the CDR3: TGTGCCAGCACCCCAGCGGGAGGGCCTTACGAGCAGTACTTC.

This chain joins TRBV30 and TRBJ2-1; TRBD2 matches 9 bases. J gave up 4 bases and V 2 bases, and 3 bases lay outside the gene matches. The CDR3 has 14 residues. Germline loops: CDR1 GTSNPN, CDR2 SVGIG (reference sequence). The CDR3 reads CAWSPTSGYNEQFF. CDR3 coding DNA: TGTGCCTGGAGTCCGACTAGCGGATACAATGAGCAGTTCTTC.

This clone has a handful of counts. This chain joins TRBV7-9 and TRBJ2-7; 11 bases agree with TRBD1. This CDR3 spans 16 amino acids. Losses at the gene ends were 5 bases for V and 3 bases for J; bases not matched to a gene: 9. CDR1 SEHNR and CDR2 FQNEAQ come from the germline V gene (reference sequence). CDR3: CASSPTWTGGNYEQYF. DNA of the CDR3: TGTGCCAGCAGCCCGACATGGACAGGGGGCAACTACGAGCAGTACTTC.

This clone has a handful of counts. The DNA of the CDR3 is TGTGCCTGGAGTGCTATCCAACCGGGACAGGCATTGGTCTATGGCTACACCTTC. The encoded protein is CAWSAIQPGQALVYGYTF. J is TRBJ1-2 and V is TRBV30, with TRBD1 matching over 8 bases. The length of the CDR3 is 18 residues. The germline gives CDR1 GTSNPN, CDR2 SVGIG (reference sequence). Unmatched junction bases numbered 17, after V lost 1 base and J lost 4 bases.